The present T cell receptor (beta chain) was sequenced within a study of CD4+ T cells in melanoma. The protocol was immunoSEQ multiplex PCR, while the TCRdb copy is restricted to in-frame clones and leaves out a portion. The sample includes roughly 140,000 clones, approximately 91% of them seen just once. Study-wide points: CD8+ T cell, macrophage and B cell function reportedly correlated with neoantigen-specific CD4+ T cells. Neoantigen-specific CD4+ T cells in melanoma reportedly had diverse differentiation states.

The V gene's germline CDR1 is MNHEY and CDR2 SVGAGI. The CDR3 length is 13 residues. V shed 4 bases and J 0 bases; nucleotides not matched to a gene: 0. In the case of this clone: Its target is not known.

The chain has TRBV6-5 and TRBJ2-7; 7 bases match TRBD1. This sequence was found in a human donor with melanoma. CDR3 nucleotides: TGTGCCAGCAGTTGGGACAGCTCCTACGAGCAGTACTTC. The encoded protein is CASSWDSSYEQYF.